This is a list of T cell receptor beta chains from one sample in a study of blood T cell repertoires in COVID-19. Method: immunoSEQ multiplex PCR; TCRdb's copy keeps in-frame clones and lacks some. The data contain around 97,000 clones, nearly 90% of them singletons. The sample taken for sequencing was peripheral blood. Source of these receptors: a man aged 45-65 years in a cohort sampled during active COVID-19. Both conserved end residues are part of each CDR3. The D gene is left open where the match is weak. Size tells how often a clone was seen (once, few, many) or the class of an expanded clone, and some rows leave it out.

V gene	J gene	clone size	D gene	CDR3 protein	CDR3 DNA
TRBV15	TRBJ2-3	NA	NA	CATSRGLSDGEGTQYF	TGTGCCACCAGCAGAGGATTGTCCGATGGCGAGGGTACGCAGTATTTT
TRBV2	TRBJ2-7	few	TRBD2	CASRRSGLAYEQYF	TGTGCCAGCAGGAGATCTGGACTAGCCTACGAGCAGTACTTC
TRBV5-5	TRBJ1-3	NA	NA	CASSLGGPTSGNTIYF	TGTGCCAGCAGCTTGGGGGGCCCGACGTCTGGAAACACCATATATTTT
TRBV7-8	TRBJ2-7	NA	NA	CASSEYYEQYF	TGTGCCAGCAGCGAGTACTACGAGCAGTACTTC
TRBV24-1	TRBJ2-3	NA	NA	CATSAWGGATDTQYF	TGTGCCACCAGTGCTTGGGGGGGCGCGACAGATACGCAGTATTTT
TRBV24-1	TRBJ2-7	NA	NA	CATRDSLTYEQYF	TGTGCCACCAGGGACAGCCTAACCTACGAGCAGTACTTC
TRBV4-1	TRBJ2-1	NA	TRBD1	CASSQEGTGPPYNEQFF	TGCGCCAGCAGCCAAGAAGGGACAGGACCCCCCTACAATGAGCAGTTCTTC
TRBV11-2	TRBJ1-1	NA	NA	CASSFRGNTEAFF	TGTGCCAGCAGCTTCAGGGGGAACACTGAAGCTTTCTTT
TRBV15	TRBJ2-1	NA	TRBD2	CATSRVGGAGEGEQFF	TGTGCCACCAGCAGAGTGGGTGGGGCCGGGGAGGGTGAGCAGTTCTTC
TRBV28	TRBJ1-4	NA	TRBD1	CASSLTGTATNEKLFF	TGTGCCAGCAGTCTTACCGGGACAGCAACTAATGAAAAACTGTTTTTT
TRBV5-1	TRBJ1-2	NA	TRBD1	CASSLEGTGNGYTF	TGCGCCAGCAGCTTGGAAGGGACAGGGAACGGCTACACCTTC
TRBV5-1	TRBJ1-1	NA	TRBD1	CASSRTGTVNTEAFF	TGCGCCAGCAGCCGGACCGGGACAGTGAACACTGAAGCTTTCTTT
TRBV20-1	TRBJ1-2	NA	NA	CSASGGRVDGYTF	TGCAGTGCTAGTGGGGGCCGTGTCGATGGCTACACCTTC
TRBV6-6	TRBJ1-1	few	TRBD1	CASKGQGLNTEAFF	TGTGCCAGCAAAGGACAGGGATTGAACACTGAAGCTTTCTTT
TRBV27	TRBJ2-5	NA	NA	CASSAGIQETQYF	TGTGCCAGCAGTGCGGGGATACAAGAGACCCAGTACTTC
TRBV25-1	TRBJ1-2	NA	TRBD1	CASSEPRTGYGYTF	TGTGCCAGCAGTGAACCCCGGACAGGCTATGGCTACACCTTC
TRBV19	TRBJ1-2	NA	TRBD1	CASSPTGQGYYGYTF	TGTGCCAGTAGCCCCACGGGACAGGGGTACTATGGCTACACCTTC
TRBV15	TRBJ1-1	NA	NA	CATSRGTLRAFF	TGTGCCACCAGCAGAGGGACACTGCGGGCTTTCTTT
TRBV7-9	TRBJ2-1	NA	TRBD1	CASSLTGKINNEQFF	TGTGCCAGCAGCCTGACAGGGAAAATCAACAATGAGCAGTTCTTC
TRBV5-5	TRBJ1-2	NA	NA	CASSPTGLSGYTF	TGTGCCAGCAGCCCAACAGGCCTATCTGGCTACACCTTC
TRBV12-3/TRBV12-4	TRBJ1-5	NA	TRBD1	CASSQDRVQPQHF	TGTGCCAGCAGCCAGGACAGGGTTCAGCCCCAGCATTTT
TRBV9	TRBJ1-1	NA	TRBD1	CASSVEGTVNTEAFF	TGTGCCAGCAGCGTAGAGGGGACAGTGAACACTGAAGCTTTCTTT
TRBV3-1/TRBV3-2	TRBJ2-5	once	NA	CASSPRGSGETQYF	TGTGCCAGCAGCCCACGAGGATCGGGGGAGACCCAGTACTTC
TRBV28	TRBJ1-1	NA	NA	CASSLKDRINTEAFF	TGTGCCAGCAGTTTAAAGGACAGAATTAACACTGAAGCTTTCTTT
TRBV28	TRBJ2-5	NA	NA	CASSLTEETQYF	TGTGCCAGCAGTTTGACAGAAGAGACCCAGTACTTC
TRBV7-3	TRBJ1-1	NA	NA	CASSLYRDTEAFF	TGTGCCAGCAGCTTATACAGGGACACTGAAGCTTTCTTT
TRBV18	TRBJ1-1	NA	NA	CASSLNRENTEAFF	TGTGCCAGCTCACTAAACAGAGAGAACACTGAAGCTTTCTTT
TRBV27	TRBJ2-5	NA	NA	CASSSTGQGGTQYF	TGTGCCAGCAGTTCGACAGGGCAGGGGGGGACCCAGTACTTC
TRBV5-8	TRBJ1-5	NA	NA	CASSHYRAQPQHF	TGTGCCAGCAGCCATTACAGGGCTCAGCCCCAGCATTTT
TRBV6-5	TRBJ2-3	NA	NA	CASSPGDTDTQYF	TGTGCCAGCAGCCCAGGGGACACAGATACGCAGTATTTT
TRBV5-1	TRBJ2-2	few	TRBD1	CASSTGQGTGELFF	TGCGCCAGCAGCACCGGACAGGGCACCGGGGAGCTGTTTTTT
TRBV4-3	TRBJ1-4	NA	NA	CASSQDRSQTGEKLFF	TGCGCCAGCAGCCAAGATAGGTCCCAAACAGGTGAAAAACTGTTTTTT
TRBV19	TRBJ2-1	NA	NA	CASSIEGTEQFF	TGTGCCAGTAGTATCGAGGGTACTGAGCAGTTCTTC
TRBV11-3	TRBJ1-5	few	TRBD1	CASSLVVWVLGGSQPQHF	TGTGCCAGCAGCTTAGTTGTTTGGGTGTTAGGGGGCAGTCAGCCCCAGCATTTT
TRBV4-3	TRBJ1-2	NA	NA	CASSPSGSNYGYTF	TGCGCCAGCAGCCCCTCTGGCTCTAACTATGGCTACACCTTC
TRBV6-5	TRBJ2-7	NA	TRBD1	CASRSRDSSSEQYF	TGTGCCAGCAGGAGCCGGGACAGTTCTTCCGAGCAGTACTTC
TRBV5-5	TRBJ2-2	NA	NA	CASSLVGAGASGELFF	TGTGCCAGCAGCTTGGTTGGCGCGGGGGCGTCCGGGGAGCTGTTTTTT
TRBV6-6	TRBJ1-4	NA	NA	CASSHRTTTNEKLFF	TGTGCCAGCAGTCACAGGACAACAACTAATGAAAAACTGTTTTTT
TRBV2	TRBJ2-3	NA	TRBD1	CASRPGQGSDTQYF	TGTGCCAGCAGACCTGGACAGGGGTCAGATACGCAGTATTTT
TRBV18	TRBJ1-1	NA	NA	CASSFRGGTEAFF	TGTGCCAGCTCTTTCCGGGGGGGCACTGAAGCTTTCTTT
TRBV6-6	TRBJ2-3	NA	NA	CASSRLGADTQYF	TGTGCCAGCAGCCGACTAGGCGCAGATACGCAGTATTTT
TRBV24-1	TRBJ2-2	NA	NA	CAAGSRITGELFF	TGTGCCGCCGGGTCTCGTATCACCGGGGAGCTGTTTTTT
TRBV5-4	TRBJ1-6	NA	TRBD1	CASGTADNSPLHF	TGTGCCAGCGGGACAGCAGATAATTCACCCCTCCACTTT
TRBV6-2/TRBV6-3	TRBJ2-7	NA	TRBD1	CASSYTTGSVSYEQYF	TGTGCCAGCAGTTACACGACAGGGTCCGTATCCTACGAGCAGTACTTC
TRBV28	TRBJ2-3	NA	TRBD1	CASSLSTGVTAQYF	TGTGCCAGCAGTTTATCAACAGGGGTGACTGCGCAGTATTTT
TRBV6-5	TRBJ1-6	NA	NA	CASTARSSYNSPLHF	TGTGCCAGCACCGCAAGGAGCTCCTATAATTCACCCCTCCACTTT
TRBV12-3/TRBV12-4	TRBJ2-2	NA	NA	CASSLSAGELFF	TGTGCCAGCAGTCTTTCGGCCGGGGAGCTGTTTTTT
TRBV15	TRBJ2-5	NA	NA	CATSGDYIQETQYF	TGTGCCACCAGCGGCGACTACATCCAAGAGACCCAGTACTTC
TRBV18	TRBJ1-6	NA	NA	CASSRDWGPSSYNSPLHF	TGTGCCAGCTCACGGGACTGGGGCCCAAGTTCTTATAATTCACCCCTCCACTTT
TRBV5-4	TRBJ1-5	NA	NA	CASSLQAVYSNQPQHF	TGTGCCAGCAGCTTGCAGGCAGTCTATAGCAATCAGCCCCAGCATTTT
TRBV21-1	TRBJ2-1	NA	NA	CASSKDLGDREFLGRLDNEQFF	TGTGCCAGCAGCAAAGACCTTGGGGACAGGGAATTCCTCGGCCGATTGGACAATGAGCAGTTCTTC
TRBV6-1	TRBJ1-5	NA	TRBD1	CASSEGRQGSQPQHF	TGTGCCAGCAGTGAAGGCCGACAGGGGAGTCAGCCCCAGCATTTT
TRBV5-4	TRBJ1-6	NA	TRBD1	CASSRDSNSPLHF	TGTGCCAGCTCTAGGGACAGCAATTCACCCCTCCACTTT
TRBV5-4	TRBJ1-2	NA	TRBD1	CASSSAGGQVTYGYTF	TGTGCCAGCAGCAGTGCAGGGGGGCAGGTAACCTATGGCTACACCTTC
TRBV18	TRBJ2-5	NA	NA	CASSPEQETQYF	TGTGCCAGCTCACCAGAGCAAGAGACCCAGTACTTC
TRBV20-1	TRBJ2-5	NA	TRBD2	CSASGLAGGRGTQYF	TGCAGTGCTAGTGGGCTAGCGGGGGGCCGGGGGACCCAGTACTTC
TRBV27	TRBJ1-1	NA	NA	CASSLWGQVGPNTEAFF	TGTGCCAGCAGTTTGTGGGGACAAGTCGGCCCTAACACTGAAGCTTTCTTT
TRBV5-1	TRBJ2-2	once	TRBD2	CASSRAGTSGGLNTGELFF	TGCGCCAGCAGTCGGGCCGGGACTAGCGGGGGATTGAACACCGGGGAGCTGTTTTTT
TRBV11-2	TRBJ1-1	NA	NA	CASSFQGTYGTEAFF	TGTGCCAGCAGCTTTCAGGGCACCTACGGTACTGAAGCTTTCTTT
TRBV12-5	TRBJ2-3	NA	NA	CASAGGTDTQYF	TGTGCTAGTGCGGGAGGCACAGATACGCAGTATTTT